A selection of T cell receptor beta chains follows, all from one sample in a study of T cells of healthy individuals. From the 5' RACE reads, TCRdb called clonotypes with MiXCR, one entry per CDR3 protein. The top ten clones hold approximately 4.8% of a sample with about 57,000 distinct CDR3 sequences, 15% to 20% of them seen once. These receptors were obtained from a human donor in good health. CDR3s include the opening cysteine and the closing phenylalanine or tryptophan. A D gene is named only where the DNA matches it firmly. Only some rows state a clone size, as once, few, many or a class for expanded clones.

>TRBJ2-2|NA|NA|TRBV6-5
TGTGCCAGCAGTTACTTCTCTACCGGGGAGCTGTTTTTT
CASSYFSTGELFF
>TRBJ2-5|NA|TRBD1|TRBV2
TGTGCCAGCAGCGGTACAGGGGAATGGGAGACCCAGTACTTC
CASSGTGEWETQYF
>TRBJ2-7|many|NA|TRBV2
TGTGCCAGCAGCTTAGGCAGCTCCTACGAGCAGTACTTC
CASSLGSSYEQYF
>TRBJ1-1|many|NA|TRBV12-5
TGTGCTAGTGGTTTTGCAGGCTCGTTTACTGAAGCTTTCTTT
CASGFAGSFTEAFF
>TRBJ1-1|many|NA|TRBV7-9
TGTGCCAGCAGCTTATTCGGTAGAGGACTGAACACTGAAGCTTTCTTT
CASSLFGRGLNTEAFF
>TRBJ2-6|many|NA|TRBV4-2
TGTGCCAGTTCGATAGAAGACAGGCCCTCCTCTGGGGCCAACGTCCTGACTTTC
CASSIEDRPSSGANVLTF
>TRBJ2-3|medium-sized|TRBD1|TRBV6-1
TGTGCCAGCAATACCGGGACAGGGGCAGATACGCAGTATTTT
CASNTGTGADTQYF
>TRBJ2-1|NA|TRBD2|TRBV3-1
TGTGCCAGCAGCCGGACTAGCGGGAGCAATGAGCAGTTCTTC
CASSRTSGSNEQFF
>TRBJ1-1|NA|TRBD1|TRBV18
TGTGCCAGCTCACCGAGAACGACAGGGGCGAACACTGAAGCTTTCTTT
CASSPRTTGANTEAFF
>TRBJ2-1|many|NA|TRBV20-1
TGCAGTGCTAGAGACTCCAGGGACCTCTACAATGAGCAGTTCTTC
CSARDSRDLYNEQFF
>TRBJ1-6|many|NA|TRBV20-1
TGCAGTGCTAGCGTCCAGAATAATTCACCCCTCCACTTT
CSASVQNNSPLHF